Listed below are T cell receptor beta chains from one sample, sequenced in a study of low-dose radiotherapy and immunotherapy resistance in tumors. TCRdb used MiXCR to reprocess the reads, holding one entry per CDR3 protein. This table holds under 70,000 distinct CDR3 sequences, less than 30% found once. This specimen consisted of PBMCs, obtained after low-dose radiotherapy plus immunotherapy. The receptor source for this set is a male donor with prostate cancer. CDR3s include the opening cysteine and the closing phenylalanine or tryptophan. Each record gives: D gene, V gene, clone size, J gene, CDR3 protein, CDR3 DNA. A D gene is named only where the DNA matches it firmly. Clone size appears in some rows only: once, few, many, or a class for an expanded clone.

D: NA; V: TRBV12-5; size: many; J: TRBJ2-3; CDR3: CASGLGQYTQYF; DNA: TGTGCTAGTGGTTTGGGACAGTATACGCAGTATTTT
D: NA; V: TRBV6-5; size: many; J: TRBJ2-1; CDR3: CASSYPGSPYNEQFF; DNA: TGTGCCAGCAGTTACCCCGGGAGCCCCTACAATGAGCAGTTCTTC
D: NA; V: TRBV10-3; size: NA; J: TRBJ2-6; CDR3: CATGAASGANVLTF; DNA: TGTGCCACGGGGGCAGCGTCTGGGGCCAACGTCCTGACTTTC
D: NA; V: TRBV29-1; size: NA; J: TRBJ2-2; CDR3: CSVDPGFDTGELFFF; DNA: NA
D: NA; V: TRBV20-1; size: many; J: TRBJ2-3; CDR3: CSAADSDTQYF; DNA: TGCAGTGCTGCTGACAGCGATACGCAGTATTTT
D: TRBD2; V: TRBV29-1; size: many; J: TRBJ2-7; CDR3: CSVGLAGGPNEQYF; DNA: TGCAGCGTTGGACTAGCGGGAGGGCCTAACGAGCAGTACTTC
D: TRBD1; V: TRBV9; size: many; J: TRBJ1-1; CDR3: CASSQKTGGLTEAFF; DNA: TGTGCCAGCAGCCAGAAGACAGGGGGGCTCACTGAAGCTTTCTTT
D: TRBD1; V: TRBV28; size: few; J: TRBJ2-6; CDR3: CASSLGTGYGANVLTF; DNA: TGTGCCAGCAGCCTCGGGACAGGGTACGGGGCCAACGTCCTGACTTTC
D: TRBD1; V: TRBV7-2; size: many; J: TRBJ1-1; CDR3: CASSSTGVNTEAFF; DNA: TGTGCCAGCAGCTCGACAGGGGTGAACACTGAAGCTTTCTTT
D: TRBD2; V: TRBV6-2/TRBV6-3; size: many; J: TRBJ2-7; CDR3: CASSRSGGYEQYF; DNA: TGTGCCAGCAGCCGTAGCGGGGGCTACGAGCAGTACTTC
D: NA; V: TRBV5-1; size: many; J: TRBJ2-7; CDR3: CASSLEGTALYEQYF; DNA: TGCGCCAGCAGCTTGGAGGGGACGGCCCTCTACGAGCAGTACTTC
D: TRBD1; V: TRBV18; size: many; J: TRBJ2-1; CDR3: CASSLALSRGQINEQFF; DNA: TGTGCCAGCTCACTGGCACTTAGCCGGGGACAGATCAATGAGCAGTTCTTC
D: NA; V: TRBV5-6; size: many; J: TRBJ1-4; CDR3: CASSLVATNEKLFF; DNA: TGTGCCAGCAGCTTAGTTGCAACTAATGAAAAACTGTTTTTT
D: NA; V: TRBV5-1; size: many; J: TRBJ2-7; CDR3: CASSSDGVGEQYF; DNA: TGCGCCAGCAGCTCAGACGGCGTGGGCGAGCAGTACTTC
D: TRBD2; V: TRBV5-4; size: few; J: TRBJ2-5; CDR3: CASSLGVGLAGGGETQYF; DNA: TGTGCCAGCAGCTTGGGAGTGGGACTAGCGGGAGGAGGAGAGACCCAGTACTTC
D: NA; V: TRBV20-1; size: many; J: TRBJ2-7; CDR3: CSANPRGPRDGEQYF; DNA: TGCAGTGCCAACCCTAGGGGCCCCCGCGATGGGGAGCAGTACTTC
D: NA; V: TRBV7-8; size: many; J: TRBJ1-1; CDR3: CASSLNQLNTEAFF; DNA: TGTGCCAGCAGCTTAAATCAGCTGAACACTGAAGCTTTCTTT
D: NA; V: TRBV18; size: many; J: TRBJ1-1; CDR3: CASSPQGNTEAFF; DNA: TGTGCCAGCTCACCCCAGGGGAACACTGAAGCTTTCTTT
D: TRBD2; V: TRBV27; size: medium-sized; J: TRBJ2-3; CDR3: CASSRRLAGADTQYF; DNA: TGTGCCAGCAGCCGCAGACTAGCGGGTGCGGATACGCAGTATTTT
D: NA; V: TRBV29-1; size: many; J: TRBJ2-4; CDR3: CSVGLGDLAKNIQYF; DNA: TGCAGCGTTGGTCTGGGGGACCTAGCCAAAAACATTCAGTACTTC